The T cell receptor beta chain described here comes from a study of T cell clonality in common variable immunodeficiency. This clone occurred many times. Its antigen is as yet unknown. Overall study results and limits: Patient heterogeneity in the CVID cohort limited correlations between repertoire features and clinical complications. Fewer TCRbeta clones were shared among CVID subjects than controls.

The protocol was immunoSEQ multiplex PCR, while the TCRdb copy is restricted to in-frame clones and leaves out a portion. Captured here are about 35,000 clones, none seen once; the top ten comprise approximately 2.8%. The sample was peripheral blood mononuclear cells. The TCR originated in a person aged 18 to 70 in good health.

The CDR3 loop reads CASSSQTRANQPQYF. The sequenced CDR3 bases are TGTGCCAGCAGCTCACAAACAAGGGCTAATCAGCCG. The chain combines TRBV14 with TRBJ2-3; D unresolved. The observed sequence ends 3 residues before the CDR3 terminus, with the missing tail filled in from the germline J gene. CDR3 length: 15 amino acids. Germline CDR1 and CDR2: SGHDN and FVKESK.